This T cell receptor beta chain was recovered during a study of T cell repertoires in cytomegalovirus infection. The study, taken as a whole, reports: In two of eight donors, the top clonotype was HLA-C-restricted CMV-specific. Using cumulative public TCR beta family frequency, the authors identified those who carried CMV together with the relevant HLA.

The table lists this clonotype with a few counts. The antigen is unknown. Via MiXCR, TCRdb re-called the reads, giving one row per CDR3 protein. The repertoire consists of roughly 720,000 distinct CDR3 sequences, with about 40% occurring once and the leading ten covering about 2.8%. The V end was cut by 4 bases, the J end by 2 bases, with 20 bases between. Germline loops: CDR1 MNHNS, CDR2 SASEGT. The CDR3 length is 18 residues. This clonotype originated in a human donor in good health (CMV status not recorded). Some clones in this sample may be carry-over from other donors' samples. The V and J genes are TRBV6-1 and TRBJ2-2, with D tentatively TRBD2 (6 bases). Source material: PBMCs. The CDR3 sequence is CASSGLRVAEFNTGELFF. CDR3 nucleotides: TGTGCCAGCAGTGGTCTCCGAGTAGCGGAGTTCAACACCGGGGAGCTGTTTTTT.